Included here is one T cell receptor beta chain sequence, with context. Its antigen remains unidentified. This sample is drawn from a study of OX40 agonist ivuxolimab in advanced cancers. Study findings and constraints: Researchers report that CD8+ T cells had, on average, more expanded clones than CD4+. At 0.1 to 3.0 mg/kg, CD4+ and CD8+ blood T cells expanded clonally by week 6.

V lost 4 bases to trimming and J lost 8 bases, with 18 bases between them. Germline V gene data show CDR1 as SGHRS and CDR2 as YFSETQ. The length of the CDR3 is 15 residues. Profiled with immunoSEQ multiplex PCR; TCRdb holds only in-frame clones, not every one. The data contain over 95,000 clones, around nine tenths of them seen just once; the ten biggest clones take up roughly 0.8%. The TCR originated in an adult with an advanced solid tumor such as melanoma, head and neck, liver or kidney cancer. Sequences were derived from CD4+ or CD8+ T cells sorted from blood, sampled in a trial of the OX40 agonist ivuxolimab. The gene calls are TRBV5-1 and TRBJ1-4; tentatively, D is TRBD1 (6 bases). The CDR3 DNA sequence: TGCGCCAGCAGCGAGAGTACAGGGTTGCGGGAAAAACTGTTTTTT. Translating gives CASSESTGLREKLFF. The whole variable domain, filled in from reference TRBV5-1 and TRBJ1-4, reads KAGVTQTPRYLIKTRGQQVTLSCSPISGHRSVSWYQQTPGQGLQFLFEYFSETQRNKGNFPGRFSGRQFSNSRSEMNVSTLELGDSALYLCASSESTGLREKLFFGSGTQLSVL.